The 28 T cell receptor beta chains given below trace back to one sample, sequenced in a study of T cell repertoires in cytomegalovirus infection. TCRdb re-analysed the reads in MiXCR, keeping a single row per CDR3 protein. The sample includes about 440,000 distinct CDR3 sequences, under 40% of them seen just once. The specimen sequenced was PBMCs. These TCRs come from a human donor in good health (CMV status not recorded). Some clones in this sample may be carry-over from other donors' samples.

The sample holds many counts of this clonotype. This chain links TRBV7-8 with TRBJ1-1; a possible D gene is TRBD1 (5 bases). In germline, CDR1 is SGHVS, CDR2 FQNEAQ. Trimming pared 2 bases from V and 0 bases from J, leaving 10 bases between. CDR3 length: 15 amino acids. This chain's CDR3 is CASSLRAGMNTEAFF. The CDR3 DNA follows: TGTGCCAGCAGCTTACGCGCAGGGATGAACACTGAAGCTTTCTTT. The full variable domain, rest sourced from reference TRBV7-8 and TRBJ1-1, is GAGVSQSPRYKVAKRGQDVALRCDPISGHVSLFWYQQALGQGPEFLTYFQNEAQLDKSGLPSDRFFAERPEGSVSTLKIQRTQQEDSAVYLCASSLRAGMNTEAFFGQGTRLTVV.

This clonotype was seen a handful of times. CDR3 sequence (DNA): TGCGCCAGCAGCCAAGTTCAGGGGGTTTCACCCCTCCACTTT. It is translated as CASSQVQGVSPLHF. The rearrangement links TRBV4-1 to TRBJ1-6, with 7 positions matching TRBD1. Germline CDR1 is MGHRA and CDR2 is YSYEKL. This CDR3 has 14 residues. V lost 1 base, J lost 9 bases, and 3 bases stayed unmatched.

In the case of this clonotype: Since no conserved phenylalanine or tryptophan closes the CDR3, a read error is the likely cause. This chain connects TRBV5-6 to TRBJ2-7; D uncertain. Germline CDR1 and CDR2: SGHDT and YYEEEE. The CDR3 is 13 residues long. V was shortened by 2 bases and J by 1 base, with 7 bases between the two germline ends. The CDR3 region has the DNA TGTGCCAGCAGCTTTACGGAATCCTACGAGCAGTACTTA. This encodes CASSFTESYEQYL.

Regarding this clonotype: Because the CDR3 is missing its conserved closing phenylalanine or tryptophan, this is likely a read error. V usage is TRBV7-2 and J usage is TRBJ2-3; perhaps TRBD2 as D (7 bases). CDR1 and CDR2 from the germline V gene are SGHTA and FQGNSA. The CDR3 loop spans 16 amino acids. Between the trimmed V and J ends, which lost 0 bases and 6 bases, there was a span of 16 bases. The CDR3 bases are TGTGCCAGCAGCTTAGCGGGGGGGGGGCAAACCGATACGCAGTATTTG. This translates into CASSLAGGGQTDTQYL.

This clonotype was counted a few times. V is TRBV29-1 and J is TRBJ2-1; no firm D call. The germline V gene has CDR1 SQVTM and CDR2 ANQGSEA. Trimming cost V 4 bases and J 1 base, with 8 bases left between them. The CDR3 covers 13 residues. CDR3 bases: TGCAGCGTTGTAACATTATCCTACAATGAGCAGTTCTTC. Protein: CSVVTLSYNEQFF.

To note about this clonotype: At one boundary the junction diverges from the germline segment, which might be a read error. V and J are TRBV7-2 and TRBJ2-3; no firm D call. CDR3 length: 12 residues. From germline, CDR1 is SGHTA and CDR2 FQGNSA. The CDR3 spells CASSLGTDTRYF. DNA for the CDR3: TGTGCAAGCAGCTTAGGTACGGATACGAGGTATTTT.

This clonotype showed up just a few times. For the CDR3, the DNA is TGTGCCAGCAGCAATAGCGGGGGGGCTTTGCATGAGCAGTTCTTC. Translating it yields CASSNSGGALHEQFF. The V gene is TRBV11-3, the J gene TRBJ2-1; 11 bases fit TRBD2. The CDR3 runs 15 residues. Per the germline V gene, CDR1 is SGHNT and CDR2 is YENEEA. The V segment lost 5 bases and the J segment 8 bases; nucleotides outside the gene matches: 8. Using reference TRBV11-3 and TRBJ2-1 for the parts outside the CDR3, the full variable domain is EAGVVQSPRYKIIEKKQPVAFWCNPISGHNTLYWYLQNLGQGPELLIRYENEEAVDDSQLPKDRFSAERLKGVDSTLKIQPAELGDSAVYLCASSNSGGALHEQFFGPGTRLTVL.

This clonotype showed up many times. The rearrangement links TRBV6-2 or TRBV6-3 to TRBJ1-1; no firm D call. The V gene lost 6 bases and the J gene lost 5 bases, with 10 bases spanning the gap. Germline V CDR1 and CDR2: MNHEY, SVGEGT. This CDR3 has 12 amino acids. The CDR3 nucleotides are TGTGCCAGCAGACCCAGAGGGACTGAAGCTTTCTTT. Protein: CASRPRGTEAFF.

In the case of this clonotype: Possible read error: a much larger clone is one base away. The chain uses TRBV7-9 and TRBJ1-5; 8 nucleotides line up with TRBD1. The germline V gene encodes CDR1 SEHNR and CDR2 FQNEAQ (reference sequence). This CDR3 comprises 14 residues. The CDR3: CANSGTGANQPQHF. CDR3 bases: TGTGCCAACAGCGGGACAGGCGCTAATCAGCCCCAGCATTTT.

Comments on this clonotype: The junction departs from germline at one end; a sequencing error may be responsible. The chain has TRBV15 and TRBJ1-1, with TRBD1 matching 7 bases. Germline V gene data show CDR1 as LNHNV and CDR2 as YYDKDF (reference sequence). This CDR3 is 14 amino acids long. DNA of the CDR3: TGTGCAACCAGCTTTAGAACAGGGGTTTCTGAAGCTTTCTTT. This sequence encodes CATSFRTGVSEAFF.

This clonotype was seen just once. CDR3 bases: TGCGCCAGCAGCTTGTACGGGCGCGGCACTGAAGCTTTCTTT. Protein product: CASSLYGRGTEAFF. The rearrangement links TRBV5-1 to TRBJ1-1; D gene ambiguous. Germline V gene data show CDR1 as SGHRS and CDR2 as YFSETQ. This CDR3 spans 14 amino acids. Deletions cut 1 base from V and 4 bases from J, with 11 bases between.

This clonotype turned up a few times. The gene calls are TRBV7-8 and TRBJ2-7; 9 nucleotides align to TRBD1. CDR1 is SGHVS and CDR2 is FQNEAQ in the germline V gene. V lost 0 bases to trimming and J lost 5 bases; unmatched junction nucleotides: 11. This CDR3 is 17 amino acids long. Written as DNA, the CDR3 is TGTGCCAGCAGCTTAGCGGTGGTCGGGACAGGGACGAACGAGCAGTACTTC. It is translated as CASSLAVVGTGTNEQYF.

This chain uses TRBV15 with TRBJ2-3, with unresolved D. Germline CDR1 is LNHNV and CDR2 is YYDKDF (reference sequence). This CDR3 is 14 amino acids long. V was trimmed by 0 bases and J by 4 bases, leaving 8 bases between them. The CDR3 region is CATSRDPAADTQYF. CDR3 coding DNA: TGTGCCACCAGCAGAGATCCGGCCGCAGATACGCAGTATTTT.

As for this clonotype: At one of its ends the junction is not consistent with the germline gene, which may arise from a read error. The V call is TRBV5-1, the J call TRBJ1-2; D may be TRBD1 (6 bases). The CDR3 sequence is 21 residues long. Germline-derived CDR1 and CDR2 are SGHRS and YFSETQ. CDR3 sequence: CASSTIAGGGRLPITNYGYTF. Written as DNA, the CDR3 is TGTGCCAGCAGCACAATAGCAGGTGGGGGCCGCCTCCCAATTACTAACTATGGCTACACCTTC.

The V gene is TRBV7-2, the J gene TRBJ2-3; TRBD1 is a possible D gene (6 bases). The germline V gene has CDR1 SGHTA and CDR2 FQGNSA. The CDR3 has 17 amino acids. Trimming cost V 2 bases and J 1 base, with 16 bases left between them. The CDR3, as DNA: TGTGCCAGCAGCTTAATGGGGGCGCAAGTTGGCACAGATACGCAGTATTTT. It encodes CASSLMGAQVGTDTQYF. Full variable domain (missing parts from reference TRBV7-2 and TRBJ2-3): GAGVSQSPSNKVTEKGKDVELRCDPISGHTALYWYRQSLGQGLEFLIYFQGNSAPDKSGLPSDRFSAERTGGSVSTLTIQRTQQEDSAVYLCASSLMGAQVGTDTQYFGPGTRLTVL.

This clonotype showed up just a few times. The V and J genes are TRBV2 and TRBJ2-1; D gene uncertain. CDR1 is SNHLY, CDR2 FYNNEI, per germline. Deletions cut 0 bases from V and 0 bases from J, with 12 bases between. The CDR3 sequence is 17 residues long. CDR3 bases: TGTGCCAGCAGTGAAGCGCCAGACATGAGCTCCTACAATGAGCAGTTCTTC. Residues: CASSEAPDMSSYNEQFF.

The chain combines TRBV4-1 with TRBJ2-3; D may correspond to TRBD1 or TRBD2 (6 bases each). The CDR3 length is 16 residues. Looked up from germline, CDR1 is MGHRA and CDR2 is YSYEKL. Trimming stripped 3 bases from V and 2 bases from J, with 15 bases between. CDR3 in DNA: TGCGCCAGCAGCCATCCCTCGAGGGGGGTCACAGATACGCAGTATTTT. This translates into CASSHPSRGVTDTQYF.

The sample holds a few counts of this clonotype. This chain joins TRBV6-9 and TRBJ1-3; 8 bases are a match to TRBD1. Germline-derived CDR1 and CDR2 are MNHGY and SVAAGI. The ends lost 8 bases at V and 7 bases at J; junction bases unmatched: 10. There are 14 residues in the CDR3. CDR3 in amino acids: CASCPTGVINTIYF. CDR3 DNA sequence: TGTGCCAGCTGCCCGACAGGGGTAATCAACACCATATATTTT.

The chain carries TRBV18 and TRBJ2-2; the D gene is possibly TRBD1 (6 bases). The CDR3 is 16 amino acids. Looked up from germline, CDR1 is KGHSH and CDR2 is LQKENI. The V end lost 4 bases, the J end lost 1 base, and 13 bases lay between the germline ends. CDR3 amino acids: CASSLPTGRNTGELFF. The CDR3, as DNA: TGTGCCAGCTCACTGCCGACAGGTCGGAACACCGGGGAGCTGTTTTTT.

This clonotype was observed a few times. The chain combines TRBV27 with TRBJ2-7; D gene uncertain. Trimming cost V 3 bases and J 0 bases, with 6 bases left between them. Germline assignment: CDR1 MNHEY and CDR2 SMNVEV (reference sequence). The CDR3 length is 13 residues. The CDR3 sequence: CASSFTDSYEQYF. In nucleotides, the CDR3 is TGTGCCAGCAGTTTCACAGACTCCTACGAGCAGTACTTC.

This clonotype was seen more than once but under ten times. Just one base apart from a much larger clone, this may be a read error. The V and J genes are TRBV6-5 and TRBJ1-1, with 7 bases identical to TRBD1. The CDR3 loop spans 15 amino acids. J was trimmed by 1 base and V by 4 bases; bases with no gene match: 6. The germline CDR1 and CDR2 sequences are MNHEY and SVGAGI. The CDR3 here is CASSSTGTANTEAFF. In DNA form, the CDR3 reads TGTGCCAGCAGTTCCACCGGGACAGCGAACACTGAAGCTTTCTTT.

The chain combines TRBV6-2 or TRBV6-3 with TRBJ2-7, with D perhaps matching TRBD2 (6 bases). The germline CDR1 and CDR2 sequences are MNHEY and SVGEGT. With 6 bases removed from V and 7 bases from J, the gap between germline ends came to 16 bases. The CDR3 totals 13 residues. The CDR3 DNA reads TGTGCCAGCAGCCTCTTGGGGGGTGAAGAGCAGTACTTC. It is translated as CASSLLGGEEQYF.

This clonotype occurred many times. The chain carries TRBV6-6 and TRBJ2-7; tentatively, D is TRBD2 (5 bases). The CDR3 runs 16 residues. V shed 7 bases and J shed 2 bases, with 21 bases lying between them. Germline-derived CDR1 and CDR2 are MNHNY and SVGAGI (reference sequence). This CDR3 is CASTRGMGGLTYEQYF. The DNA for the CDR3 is TGTGCCAGCACCCGAGGGATGGGCGGATTAACCTACGAGCAGTACTTC.

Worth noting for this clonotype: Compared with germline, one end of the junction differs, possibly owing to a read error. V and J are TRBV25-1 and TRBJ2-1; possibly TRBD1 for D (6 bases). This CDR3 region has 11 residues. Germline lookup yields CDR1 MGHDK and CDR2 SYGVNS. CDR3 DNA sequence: TGTGACAGCAGGGCCGGGACAGAGCAGTTCTTC. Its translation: CDSRAGTEQFF.

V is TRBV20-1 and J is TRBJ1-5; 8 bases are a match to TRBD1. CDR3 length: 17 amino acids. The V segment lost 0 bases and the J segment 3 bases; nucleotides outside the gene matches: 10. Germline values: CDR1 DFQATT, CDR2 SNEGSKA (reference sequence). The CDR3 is CSARDGAGQGLNQPQHF. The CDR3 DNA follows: TGCAGTGCTAGAGATGGGGCTGGACAGGGACTCAATCAGCCCCAGCATTTT.

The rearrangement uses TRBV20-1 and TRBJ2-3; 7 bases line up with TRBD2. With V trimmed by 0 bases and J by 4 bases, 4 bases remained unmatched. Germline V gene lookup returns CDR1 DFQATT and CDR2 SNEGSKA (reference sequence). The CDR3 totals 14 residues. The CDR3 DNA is TGCAGTGCTAGAGAAGCGGGGCCGGCAGATACGCAGTATTTT. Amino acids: CSAREAGPADTQYF.

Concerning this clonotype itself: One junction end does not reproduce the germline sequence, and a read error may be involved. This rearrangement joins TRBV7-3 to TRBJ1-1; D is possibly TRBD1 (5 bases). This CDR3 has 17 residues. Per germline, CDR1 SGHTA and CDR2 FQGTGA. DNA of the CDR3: TGTGTCAGCAGCCTCACTCCGGGACTACTTAATTGGACTGAAGCTTTCTTT. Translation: CVSSLTPGLLNWTEAFF.

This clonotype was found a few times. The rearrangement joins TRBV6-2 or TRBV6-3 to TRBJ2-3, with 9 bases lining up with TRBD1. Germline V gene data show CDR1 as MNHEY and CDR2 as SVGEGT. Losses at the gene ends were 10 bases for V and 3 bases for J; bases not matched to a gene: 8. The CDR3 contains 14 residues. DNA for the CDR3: TGTGCCACCTCGACCGACAGGGGGACAGATACGCAGTATTTT. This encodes CATSTDRGTDTQYF.